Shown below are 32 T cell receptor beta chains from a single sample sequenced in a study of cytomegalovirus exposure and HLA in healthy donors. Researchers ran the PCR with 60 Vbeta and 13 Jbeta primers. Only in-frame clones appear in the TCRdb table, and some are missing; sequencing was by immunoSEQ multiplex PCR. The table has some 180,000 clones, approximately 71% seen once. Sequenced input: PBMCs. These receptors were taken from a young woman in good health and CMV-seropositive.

In nucleotides, the CDR3 is TGTGCCAGCTCACCCAGGGGGCGGGAGAACACTGAAGCTTTCTTT. Amino acid sequence: CASSPRGRENTEAFF. This sequence joins TRBV18 and TRBJ1-1, with TRBD1 identical over 8 bases. Germline loops: CDR1 KGHSH, CDR2 LQKENI. The ends lost 3 bases at V and 1 base at J; junction bases unmatched: 4. The CDR3 has 15 residues.

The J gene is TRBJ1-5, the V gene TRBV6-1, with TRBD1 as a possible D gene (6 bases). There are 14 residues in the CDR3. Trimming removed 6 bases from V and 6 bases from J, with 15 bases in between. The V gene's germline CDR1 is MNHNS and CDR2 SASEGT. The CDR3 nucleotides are TGTGCCAGCAGGCGGCAGTGGGGGCCTCAGCCCCAGCATTTT. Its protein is CASRRQWGPQPQHF.

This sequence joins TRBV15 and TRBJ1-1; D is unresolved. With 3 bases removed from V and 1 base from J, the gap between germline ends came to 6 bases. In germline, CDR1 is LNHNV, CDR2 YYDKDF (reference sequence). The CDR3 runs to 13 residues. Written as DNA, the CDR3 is TGTGCCACCAGCAGGGCCCCGAACACTGAAGCTTTCTTT. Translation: CATSRAPNTEAFF.

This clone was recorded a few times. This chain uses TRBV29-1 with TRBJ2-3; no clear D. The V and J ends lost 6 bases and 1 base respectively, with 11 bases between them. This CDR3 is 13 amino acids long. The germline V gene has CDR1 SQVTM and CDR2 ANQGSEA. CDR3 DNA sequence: TGCAGCGTAGCTAAAGGAGGCACAGATACGCAGTATTTT. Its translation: CSVAKGGTDTQYF.

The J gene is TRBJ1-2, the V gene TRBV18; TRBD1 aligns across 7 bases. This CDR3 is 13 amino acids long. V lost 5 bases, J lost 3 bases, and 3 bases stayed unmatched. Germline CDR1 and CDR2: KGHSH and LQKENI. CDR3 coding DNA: TGTGCCAGCTCAGACGGACAGGACTATGGCTACACCTTC. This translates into CASSDGQDYGYTF. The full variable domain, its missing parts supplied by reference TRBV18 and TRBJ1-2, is NAGVMQNPRHLVRRRGQEARLRCSPMKGHSHVYWYRQLPEEGLKFMVYLQKENIIDESGMPKERFSAEFPKEGPSILRIQQVVRGDSAAYFCASSDGQDYGYTFGSGTRLTVV.

The CDR3 region is CASSQEGSSTDTQYF. The DNA for the CDR3 is TGCGCCAGCAGCCAAGAGGGCAGTAGCACAGATACGCAGTATTTT. The rearrangement joins TRBV4-3 to TRBJ2-3; D is ambiguous. The length of the CDR3 is 15 residues. The germline V gene encodes CDR1 LGHNA and CDR2 YSLEER. The germline V and J ends were trimmed by 0 bases and 0 bases, with 7 bases remaining between them.

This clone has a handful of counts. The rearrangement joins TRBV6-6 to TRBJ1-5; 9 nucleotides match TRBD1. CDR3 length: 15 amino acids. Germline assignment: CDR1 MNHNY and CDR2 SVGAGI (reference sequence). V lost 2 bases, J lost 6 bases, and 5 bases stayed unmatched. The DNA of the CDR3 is TGTGCCAGCAGTTACGGGACAGGGTACCCTCAGCCCCAGCATTTT. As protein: CASSYGTGYPQPQHF.

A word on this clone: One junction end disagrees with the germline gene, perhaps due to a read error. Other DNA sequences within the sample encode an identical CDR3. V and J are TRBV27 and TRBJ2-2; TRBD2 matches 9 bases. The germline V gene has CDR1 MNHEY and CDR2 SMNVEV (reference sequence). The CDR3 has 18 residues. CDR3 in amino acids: CASSFLEAGGIDTGELFF. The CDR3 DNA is TGCGCCAGCAGCTTTTTAGAAGCGGGGGGAATCGACACCGGGGAGCTGTTTTTT.

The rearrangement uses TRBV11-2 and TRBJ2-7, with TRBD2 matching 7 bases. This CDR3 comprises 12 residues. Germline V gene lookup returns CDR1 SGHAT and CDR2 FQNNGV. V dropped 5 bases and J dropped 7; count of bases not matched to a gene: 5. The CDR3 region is CASSPHGGEQYF. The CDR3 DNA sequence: TGTGCCAGCAGCCCCCACGGGGGGGAGCAGTACTTC.

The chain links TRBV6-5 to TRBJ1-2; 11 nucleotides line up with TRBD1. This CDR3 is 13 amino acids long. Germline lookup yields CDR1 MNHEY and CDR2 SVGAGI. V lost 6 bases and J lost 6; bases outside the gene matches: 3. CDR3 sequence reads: CASRGQGGNGYTF. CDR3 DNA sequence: TGTGCCAGCAGGGGACAGGGGGGTAATGGCTACACCTTC.

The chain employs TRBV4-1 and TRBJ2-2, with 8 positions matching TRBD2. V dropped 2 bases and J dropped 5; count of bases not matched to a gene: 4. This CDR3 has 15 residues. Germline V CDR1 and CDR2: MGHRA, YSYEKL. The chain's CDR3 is CASSQSGGGTGELFF. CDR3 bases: TGCGCCAGCAGCCAATCTGGCGGGGGGACCGGGGAGCTGTTTTTT.

In DNA form, the CDR3 reads TGTGCCAGCAGTGAAAAAGGGCGGGGAAGGGCCTACGAGCAGTACTTC. This translates into CASSEKGRGRAYEQYF. The gene calls are TRBV25-1 and TRBJ2-5; TRBD2 might be the D (6 bases). The J call is doubtful: the DNA matches TRBJ2-7 better. The CDR3 has 16 residues. Germline lookup yields CDR1 MGHDK and CDR2 SYGVNS.

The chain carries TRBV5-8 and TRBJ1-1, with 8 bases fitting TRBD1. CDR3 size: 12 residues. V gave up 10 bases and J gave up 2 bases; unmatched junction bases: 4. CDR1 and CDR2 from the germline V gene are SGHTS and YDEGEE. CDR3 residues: CAQTGVNTEAFF. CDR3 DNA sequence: TGTGCCCAGACAGGGGTAAACACTGAAGCTTTCTTT.

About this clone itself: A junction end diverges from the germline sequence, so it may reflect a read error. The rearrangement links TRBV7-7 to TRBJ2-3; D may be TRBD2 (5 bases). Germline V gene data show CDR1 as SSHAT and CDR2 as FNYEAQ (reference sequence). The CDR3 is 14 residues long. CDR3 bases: TGTGCTAGCAGCTTACAATCCGGAGGAGATACGCAGTATTTT. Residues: CASSLQSGGDTQYF.

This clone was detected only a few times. This CDR3 reads CASSFTPGGQSDEQYF. The CDR3, as DNA: TGTGCCAGCAGCTTCACCCCGGGGGGGCAGAGCGACGAGCAGTACTTC. The chain couples TRBV9 to TRBJ2-7; 8 positions agree with TRBD2. From germline, CDR1 is SGDLS and CDR2 YYNGEE. J gave up 5 bases and V 4 bases, and 14 bases lay outside the gene matches. This CDR3 contains 16 residues. Full variable domain (outside the CDR3, taken from reference TRBV9 and TRBJ2-7): DSGVTQTPKHLITATGQRVTLRCSPRSGDLSVYWYQQSLDQGLQFLIQYYNGEERAKGNILERFSAQQFPDLHSELNLSSLELGDSALYFCASSFTPGGQSDEQYFGPGTRLTVT.

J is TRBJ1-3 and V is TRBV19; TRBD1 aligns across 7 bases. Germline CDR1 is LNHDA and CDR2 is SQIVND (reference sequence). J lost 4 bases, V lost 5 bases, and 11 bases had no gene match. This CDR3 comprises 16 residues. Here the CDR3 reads CASSAYTGAGGNTIYF. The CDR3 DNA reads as TGTGCCAGTAGTGCCTACACAGGGGCCGGGGGAAACACCATATATTTT.

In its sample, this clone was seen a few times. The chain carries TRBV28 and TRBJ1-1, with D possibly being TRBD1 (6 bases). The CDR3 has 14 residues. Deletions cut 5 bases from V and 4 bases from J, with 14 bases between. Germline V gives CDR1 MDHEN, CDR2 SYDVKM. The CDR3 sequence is CASSITDSGTEAFF. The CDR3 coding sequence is TGTGCCAGCAGTATAACGGACAGCGGCACTGAAGCTTTCTTT.

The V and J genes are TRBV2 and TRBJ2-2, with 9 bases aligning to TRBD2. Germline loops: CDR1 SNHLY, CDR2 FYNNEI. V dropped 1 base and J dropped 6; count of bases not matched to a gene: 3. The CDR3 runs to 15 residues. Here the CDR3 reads CASSEVAGGPGELFF. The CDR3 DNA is TGTGCCAGCAGTGAAGTTGCGGGGGGGCCCGGGGAGCTGTTTTTT. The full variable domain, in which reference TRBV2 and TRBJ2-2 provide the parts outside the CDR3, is EPEVTQTPSHQVTQMGQEVILRCVPISNHLYFYWYRQILGQKVEFLVSFYNNEISEKSEIFDDQFSVERPDGSNFTLKIRSTKLEDSAMYFCASSEVAGGPGELFFGEGSRLTVL.

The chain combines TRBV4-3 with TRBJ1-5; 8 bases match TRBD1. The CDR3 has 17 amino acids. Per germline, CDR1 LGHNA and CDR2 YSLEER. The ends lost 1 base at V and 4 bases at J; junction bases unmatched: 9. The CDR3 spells CASSQGTAGTGNQPQHF. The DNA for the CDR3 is TGCGCCAGCAGCCAAGGAACCGCCGGGACAGGAAATCAGCCCCAGCATTTT.

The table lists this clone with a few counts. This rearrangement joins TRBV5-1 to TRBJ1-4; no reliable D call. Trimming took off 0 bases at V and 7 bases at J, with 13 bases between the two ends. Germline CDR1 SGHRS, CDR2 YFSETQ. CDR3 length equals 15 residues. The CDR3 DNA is TGCGCCAGCAGCTTGGACAGCTTTGCTACTGAAAAACTGTTTTTT. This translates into CASSLDSFATEKLFF.

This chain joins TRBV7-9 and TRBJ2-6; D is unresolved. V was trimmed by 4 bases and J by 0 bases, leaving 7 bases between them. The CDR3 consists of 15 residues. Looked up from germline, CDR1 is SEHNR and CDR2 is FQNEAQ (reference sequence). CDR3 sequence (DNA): TGTGCCAGCAGCTCTCGTAGCTCTGGGGCCAACGTCCTGACTTTC. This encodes CASSSRSSGANVLTF.

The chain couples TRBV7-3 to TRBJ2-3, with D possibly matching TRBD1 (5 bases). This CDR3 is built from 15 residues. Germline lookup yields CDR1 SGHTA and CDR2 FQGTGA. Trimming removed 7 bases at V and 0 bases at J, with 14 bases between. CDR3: CASTPRGASTDTQYF. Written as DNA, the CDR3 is TGTGCCAGCACCCCTAGGGGTGCTAGCACAGATACGCAGTATTTT.

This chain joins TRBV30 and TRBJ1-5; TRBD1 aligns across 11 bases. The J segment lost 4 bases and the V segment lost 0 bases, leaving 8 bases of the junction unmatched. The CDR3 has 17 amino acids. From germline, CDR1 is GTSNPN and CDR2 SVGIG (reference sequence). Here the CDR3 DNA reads TGTGCCTGGAGTGTCCGGTCCGGACAGGGGGCGAATCAGCCCCAGCATTTT. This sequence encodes CAWSVRSGQGANQPQHF.

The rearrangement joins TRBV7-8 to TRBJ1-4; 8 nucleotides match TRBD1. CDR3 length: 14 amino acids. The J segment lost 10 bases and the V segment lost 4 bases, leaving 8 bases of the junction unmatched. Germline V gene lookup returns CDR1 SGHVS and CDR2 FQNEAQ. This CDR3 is CASSSGETGGKLFF. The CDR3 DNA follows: TGTGCCAGCAGCTCCGGAGAAACAGGGGGAAAACTGTTTTTT.

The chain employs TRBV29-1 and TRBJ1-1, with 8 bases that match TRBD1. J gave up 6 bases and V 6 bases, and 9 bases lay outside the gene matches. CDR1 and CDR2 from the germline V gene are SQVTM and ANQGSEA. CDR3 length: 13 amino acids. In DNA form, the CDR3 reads TGCAGCGTCCGGGGACAGGCGGTCTCTGAAGCTTTCTTT. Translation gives CSVRGQAVSEAFF.

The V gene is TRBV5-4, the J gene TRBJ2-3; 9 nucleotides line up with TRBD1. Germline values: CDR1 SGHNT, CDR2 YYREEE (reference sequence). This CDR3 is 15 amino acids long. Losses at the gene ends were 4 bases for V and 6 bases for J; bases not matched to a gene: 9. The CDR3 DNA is TGTGCCAGCAGCGCCGGGACAGGGATTGGGGATACGCAGTATTTT. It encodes CASSAGTGIGDTQYF.

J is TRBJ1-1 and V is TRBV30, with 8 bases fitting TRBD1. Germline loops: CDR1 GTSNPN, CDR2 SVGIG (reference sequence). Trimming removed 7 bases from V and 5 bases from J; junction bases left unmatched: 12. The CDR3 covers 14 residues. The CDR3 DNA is TGTGCCTACTCTGCCAGGGGGCGATGGACTGAAGCTTTCTTT. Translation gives CAYSARGRWTEAFF. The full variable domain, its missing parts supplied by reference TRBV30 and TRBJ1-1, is SQTIHQWPATLVQPVGSPLSLECTVEGTSNPNLYWYRQAAGRGLQLLFYSVGIGQISSEVPQNLSASRPQDRQFILSSKKLLLSDSGFYLCAYSARGRWTEAFFGQGTRLTVV.

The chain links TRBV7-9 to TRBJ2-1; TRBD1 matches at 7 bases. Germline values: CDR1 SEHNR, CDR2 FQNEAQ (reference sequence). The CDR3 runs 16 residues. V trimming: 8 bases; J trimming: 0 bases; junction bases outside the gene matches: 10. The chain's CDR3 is CASGAGDRSSYNEQFF. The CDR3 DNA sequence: TGTGCCAGCGGGGCCGGGGACAGAAGCTCCTACAATGAGCAGTTCTTC.

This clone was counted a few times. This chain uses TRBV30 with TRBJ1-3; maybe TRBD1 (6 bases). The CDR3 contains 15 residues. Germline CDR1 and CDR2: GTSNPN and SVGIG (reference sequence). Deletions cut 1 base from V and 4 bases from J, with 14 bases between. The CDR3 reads CAWSADLTGGNTIYF. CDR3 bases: TGTGCCTGGAGTGCTGATTTAACAGGGGGAAACACCATATATTTT.

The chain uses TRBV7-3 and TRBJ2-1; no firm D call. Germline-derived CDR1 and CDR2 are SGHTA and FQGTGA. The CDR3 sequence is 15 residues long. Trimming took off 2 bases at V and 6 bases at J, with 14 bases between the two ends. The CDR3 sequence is CASSLLPTDPNEQFF. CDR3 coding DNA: TGTGCCAGCAGCTTACTCCCGACTGACCCCAATGAGCAGTTCTTC.

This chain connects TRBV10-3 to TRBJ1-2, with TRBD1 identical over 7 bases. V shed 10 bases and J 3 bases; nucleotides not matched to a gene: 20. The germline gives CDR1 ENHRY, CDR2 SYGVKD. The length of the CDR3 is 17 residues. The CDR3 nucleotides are TGTGCCACCGCCAGAACAGGGGCCCAGGCCAGGGACTATGGCTACACCTTC. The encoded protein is CATARTGAQARDYGYTF.

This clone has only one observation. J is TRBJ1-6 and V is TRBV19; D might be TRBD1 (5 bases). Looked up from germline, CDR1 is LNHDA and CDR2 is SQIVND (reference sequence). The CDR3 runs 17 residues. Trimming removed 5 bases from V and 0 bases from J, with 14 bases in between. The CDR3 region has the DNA TGTGCCAGTAGTCGCACAGGCTCCGGCTCCTATAATTCACCCCTCCACTTT. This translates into CASSRTGSGSYNSPLHF.